This entry lists 8 T cell receptor beta chains sequenced from one sample in a study of T cell changes during pregnancy in multiple sclerosis. The protocol was immunoSEQ multiplex PCR, while the TCRdb copy is restricted to in-frame clones and leaves out a portion. This table has some 60,000 clones, approximately 90% appearing once. The specimen comprised peripheral blood, sampled in the first trimester of pregnancy. These TCRs come from a female donor in good health, enrolled as a control in a pregnancy study.

The chain carries TRBV19 and TRBJ2-1, with 7 bases that match TRBD2. The CDR3 has 15 amino acids. CDR1 LNHDA and CDR2 SQIVND come from the germline V gene (reference sequence). V lost 1 base, J lost 5 bases, and 5 bases stayed unmatched. CDR3 sequence: CASSIGEGTNNEQFF. The CDR3 DNA reads as TGTGCCAGTAGTATAGGGGAGGGTACTAACAATGAGCAGTTCTTC.

V gene TRBV6-1 combines with J gene TRBJ1-2; D not resolved. CDR3 length: 12 amino acids. Trimming removed 2 bases at V and 1 base at J, with 2 bases between. The germline CDR1 and CDR2 sequences are MNHNS and SASEGT. As DNA, the CDR3 is TGTGCCAGCAGTGAACTTAACTATGGCTACACCTTC. It encodes CASSELNYGYTF.

The chain is built from TRBV5-4 and TRBJ1-1; a weak D match, TRBD1 (6 bases). The CDR3 runs to 18 residues. V shed 3 bases and J shed 4 bases, with 25 bases lying between them. CDR1 and CDR2 (germline): SGHNT, YYREEE (reference sequence). The CDR3 here is CASSSISFSRGGGTEAFF. DNA of the CDR3: TGTGCCAGCAGCTCCATCTCCTTCTCCAGGGGTGGTGGCACTGAAGCTTTCTTT.

The chain couples TRBV2 to TRBJ2-5; TRBD2 might be the D (5 bases). The V gene lost 7 bases and the J gene lost 6 bases, with 24 bases spanning the gap. The germline V gene has CDR1 SNHLY and CDR2 FYNNEI. The CDR3 extends over 16 amino acids. DNA for the CDR3: TGTGCCAGCATGTGGGAGAGAGGAAATCCCTCCCAGACCCAGTACTTC. Translation gives CASMWERGNPSQTQYF.

The rearrangement uses TRBV23-1 and TRBJ1-1; possibly TRBD1 for D (5 bases). TRBV23-1 belongs to the ORF category, with a function that is uncertain. With 3 bases removed from V and 4 bases from J, the gap between germline ends came to 15 bases. The CDR3 is 15 residues long. In DNA, the CDR3 is TGCGCCAGCAGTCATCCCGGGGGGGGAGCCACTGAAGCTTTCTTT. It translates to CASSHPGGGATEAFF.

The chain is built from TRBV9 and TRBJ2-7, with 10 bases aligning to TRBD1. Per the germline V gene, CDR1 is SGDLS and CDR2 is YYNGEE. V shed 3 bases, J shed 5 bases, and the junction held 2 bases outside the gene matches. This CDR3 has 13 residues. The CDR3 is CASSGQGAHEQYF. For the CDR3, the DNA is TGTGCCAGCAGCGGACAGGGGGCCCACGAGCAGTACTTC.

V and J are TRBV4-2 and TRBJ2-3, with 10 bases matching TRBD1. V lost 0 bases and J lost 6; bases outside the gene matches: 6. The length of the CDR3 is 16 residues. Germline CDR1 is LGHNA and CDR2 is YNFKEQ. CDR3 nucleotides: TGTGCCAGCAGCCAAGAAAGGGGACAGGGGTCTGATACGCAGTATTTT. Its protein product is CASSQERGQGSDTQYF.

J is TRBJ2-1 and V is TRBV28; D unclear. Trimming removed 2 bases from V and 7 bases from J, with 12 bases in between. The germline gives CDR1 MDHEN, CDR2 SYDVKM. CDR3 length: 14 residues. The CDR3 here is CASSLLLTPNEQFF. In DNA form, the CDR3 reads TGTGCCAGCAGTTTACTTTTGACTCCGAATGAGCAGTTCTTC.